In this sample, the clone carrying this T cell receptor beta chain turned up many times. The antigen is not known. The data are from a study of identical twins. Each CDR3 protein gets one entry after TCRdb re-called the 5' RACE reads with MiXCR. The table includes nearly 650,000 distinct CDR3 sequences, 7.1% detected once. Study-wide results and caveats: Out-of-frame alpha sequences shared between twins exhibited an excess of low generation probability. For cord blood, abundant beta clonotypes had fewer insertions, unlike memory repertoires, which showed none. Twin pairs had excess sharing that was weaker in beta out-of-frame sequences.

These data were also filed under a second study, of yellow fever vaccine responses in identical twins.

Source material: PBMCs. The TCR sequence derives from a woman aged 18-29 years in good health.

Written as DNA, the CDR3 is TGCAGCTTCAAAGGGGCTACGCACAGCACAGATACGCAGTATTTT. The encoded protein is CSFKGATHSTDTQYF. The J gene is TRBJ2-3, the V gene TRBV29-1; perhaps TRBD1 as D (5 bases). Germline lookup yields CDR1 SQVTM and CDR2 ANQGSEA. V lost 8 bases and J lost 0, with 18 bases in between. The CDR3 length is 15 residues.